This passage covers 3 T cell receptor beta chains from one sample sequenced in a study of shared clonotypes between healthy human individuals. Data came from immunoSEQ multiplex PCR; TCRdb stores just in-frame clones and leaves some out. The table lists some 2,400,000 clones, 90% to 97% of them singletons, with around 0.13% in the top ten. The material sequenced was naive CD4+ T cells sorted from blood. As for subset: CD45RA+ positively selected. These receptors all come from a man aged 18 to 30 in good health.

The sample holds a few counts of this clone. V and J are TRBV5-6 and TRBJ1-1; D remains unclear. The ends were cut back, 1 base at V and 8 bases at J, with 9 bases in the middle. The CDR3 runs to 12 residues. Germline CDR1 SGHDT, CDR2 YYEEEE. CDR3 coding DNA: TGTGCCAGCAGCTTGATCGGGTACGAAGCTTTCTTT. Encoded protein: CASSLIGYEAFF.

Only one count was recorded for this clone. The V gene is TRBV11-2, the J gene TRBJ2-6, with no clear D. Per germline, CDR1 SGHAT and CDR2 FQNNGV. V was trimmed by 1 base and J by 1 base, leaving 2 bases between them. The CDR3 is 14 amino acids. The CDR3 here is CASSLASGANVLTF. DNA of the CDR3: TGTGCCAGCAGCTTAGCGTCTGGGGCCAACGTCCTGACTTTC. The full variable domain, with the rest looked up from reference TRBV11-2 and TRBJ2-6, is EAGVAQSPRYKIIEKRQSVAFWCNPISGHATLYWYQQILGQGPKLLIQFQNNGVVDDSQLPKDRFSAERLKGVDSTLKIQPAKLEDSAVYLCASSLASGANVLTFGAGSRLTVL.

The V and J genes are TRBV5-4 and TRBJ2-7; perhaps TRBD2 as D (6 bases). CDR1 and CDR2 from the germline V gene are SGHNT and YYREEE (reference sequence). The CDR3 is 13 amino acids. Trimming pared 2 bases from V and 5 bases from J, leaving 11 bases between. The CDR3 sequence is CASSLAGEDEQYF. CDR3 in DNA: TGTGCCAGCAGCTTAGCTGGGGAGGACGAGCAGTACTTC.